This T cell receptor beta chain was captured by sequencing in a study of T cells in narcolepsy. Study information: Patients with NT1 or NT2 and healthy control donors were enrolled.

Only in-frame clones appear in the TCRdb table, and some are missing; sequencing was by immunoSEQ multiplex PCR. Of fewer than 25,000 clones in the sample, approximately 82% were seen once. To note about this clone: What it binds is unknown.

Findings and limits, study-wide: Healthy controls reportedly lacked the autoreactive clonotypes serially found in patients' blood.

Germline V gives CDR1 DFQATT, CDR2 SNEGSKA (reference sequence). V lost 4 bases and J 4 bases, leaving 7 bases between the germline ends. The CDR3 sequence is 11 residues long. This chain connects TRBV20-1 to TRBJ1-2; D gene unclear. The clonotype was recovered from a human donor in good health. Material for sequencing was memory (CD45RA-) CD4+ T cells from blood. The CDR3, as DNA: TGCAGTGCTAAGGGCCTCTATGGCTACACCTTC. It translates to CSAKGLYGYTF.